The sequence of this T cell receptor (beta chain) was determined in a study of identical twins. Points from the study as a whole: Less excess twin sharing appeared in beta out-of-frame sequences.

This clonotype has more than one count but fewer than ten. Its antigen remains unidentified. TCRdb re-derived calls from the 5' RACE reads in MiXCR, one entry per CDR3 protein. The sample lists around 530,000 distinct CDR3 sequences, roughly 15% occurring once. V lost 5 bases, J lost 0 bases, and 9 bases stayed unmatched. Germline lookup yields CDR1 SGHRS and CDR2 YFSETQ. This CDR3 is built from 18 residues. This same sample was also taken into another study, of yellow fever vaccine responses in identical twins.

The sequenced sample consisted of CD4+ T cells sorted from blood. This rearrangement joins TRBV5-1 to TRBJ2-2, with 11 bases that match TRBD1. The source is a woman in her late teens or twenties in good health. The CDR3 protein is CASRGQGATYSNTGELFF. CDR3 in DNA: TGCGCCAGCAGAGGACAGGGGGCAACATACTCGAACACCGGGGAGCTGTTTTTT.